The 12 T cell receptor beta chains below all came from one sample that was sequenced in a study of shared clonotypes between healthy human individuals (dated by TCRdb to about 2020). Libraries came from the immunoSEQ multiplex PCR assay. The table was pulled from immuneACCESS by TCRdb, which kept in-frame rearrangements only. Such tables lose some clones; where checked, under half of the loss comes from unresolved V genes, and the rest has no known cause. The sample table lists some 2.1 million clones, roughly 94% of them with a count of one. The ten largest clones take up more than 0.1% of the sample. The specimen was naive CD4+ T cells sorted from blood. Taken with the paper, the label for cell subset or site translates to: CD45RA+ positively selected. Receptors originate from a man aged 18 to 30 in good health.

To note about this clone: Other nucleotide sequences in the sample specify the same CDR3. V is TRBV10-3 and J is TRBJ1-2; no clear D. Per germline, CDR1 ENHRY and CDR2 SYGVKD. The CDR3 length is 11 residues. Between the trimmed V and J ends, which lost 4 bases and 0 bases, there was a span of 0 bases. CDR3 nucleotides: TGTGCCATCAGTGCTAACTATGGCTACACCTTC. Its translation: CAISANYGYTF.

The V call is TRBV18, the J call TRBJ1-4, with no clear D. V was trimmed by 6 bases and J by 0 bases, leaving 14 bases between them. The CDR3 extends over 16 amino acids. CDR1 is KGHSH, CDR2 LQKENI, per germline. The CDR3: CASSTNLGTTNEKLFF. CDR3 sequence (DNA): TGTGCCAGCTCGACAAACCTCGGGACAACTAATGAAAAACTGTTTTTT.

The CDR3 is CASSAEGVGTYEQYF. The DNA of the CDR3 is TGTGCCAGCTCCGCGGAGGGGGTTGGTACCTACGAGCAGTACTTC. The chain joins TRBV18 to TRBJ2-7; D may match TRBD1 or TRBD2 (6 bases each). Germline V gene lookup returns CDR1 KGHSH and CDR2 LQKENI. This CDR3 spans 15 amino acids. The ends were cut back, 6 bases at V and 2 bases at J, with 17 bases in the middle.

The chain is built from TRBV4-3 and TRBJ1-4, with D possibly TRBD1 on 6 matching bases. The CDR3 length is 15 residues. CDR1 LGHNA and CDR2 YSLEER come from the germline V gene. V was pared by 2 bases and J by 4 bases, with 11 bases between. The CDR3 coding sequence is TGCGCCAGCAGCCAAACAGGGCCTCTTAATGAAAAACTGTTTTTT. Translated: CASSQTGPLNEKLFF.

This rearrangement joins TRBV11-2 to TRBJ2-3; possible D gene TRBD1, 6 bases. V lost 4 bases and J 2 bases, leaving 13 bases between the germline ends. This CDR3 is built from 15 residues. From germline, CDR1 is SGHAT and CDR2 FQNNGV. Written as DNA, the CDR3 is TGTGCCAGCAGCTCCCTGGGGGCACCCACAGATACGCAGTATTTT. It encodes CASSSLGAPTDTQYF.

The chain carries TRBV18 and TRBJ1-5; no definite D call. V was cut by 6 bases and J by 6 bases, with 18 bases left in between. The CDR3 loop spans 15 amino acids. Germline CDR1 KGHSH, CDR2 LQKENI. The DNA for the CDR3 is TGTGCCAGCTCTCCTGAAGAGGCCCGCACTCAGCCCCAGCATTTT. Residues: CASSPEEARTQPQHF.

This chain links TRBV6-5 with TRBJ2-7; 9 bases align to TRBD2. The CDR3 contains 14 residues. CDR1 is MNHEY, CDR2 SVGAGI, per germline. V shed 11 bases and J 3 bases; nucleotides not matched to a gene: 11. This chain's CDR3 is CAAAASGDSYEQYF. The CDR3 DNA is TGTGCCGCGGCGGCTAGCGGGGACAGCTACGAGCAGTACTTC.

The gene calls are TRBV6-6 and TRBJ2-7; TRBD2 is a possible D gene (6 bases). In germline, CDR1 is MNHNY, CDR2 SVGAGI (reference sequence). The CDR3 runs to 14 residues. V dropped 2 bases and J dropped 3 bases, with 11 bases sitting between them. CDR3 amino acids: CASSYNSGNYEQYF. The CDR3 region has the DNA TGTGCCAGCAGTTACAATAGCGGCAACTACGAGCAGTACTTC.

This clone was detected once. The chain links TRBV7-9 to TRBJ2-1, with 9 bases fitting TRBD1. This CDR3 contains 16 residues. In germline, CDR1 is SEHNR, CDR2 FQNEAQ (reference sequence). V lost 5 bases, J lost 5 bases, and 10 bases stayed unmatched. For the CDR3, the DNA is TGTGCCAGCAGCCTCAACCCCGGGACAGGGCACAATGAGCAGTTCTTC. Translated, it gives CASSLNPGTGHNEQFF.

This chain uses TRBV5-4 with TRBJ2-2, with 7 bases identical to TRBD1. Unmatched junction bases numbered 15, after V lost 4 bases and J lost 6 bases. Germline CDR1 is SGHNT and CDR2 is YYREEE (reference sequence). The CDR3 is 17 residues long. CDR3 sequence reads: CASSLSGHLTGAGELFF. CDR3 in DNA: TGTGCCAGCAGCCTATCGGGACATTTAACAGGGGCCGGGGAGCTGTTTTTT.

The chain carries TRBV7-6 and TRBJ2-7, with D unresolved. CDR3 length: 13 amino acids. Germline values: CDR1 SGHVS, CDR2 FNYEAQ. The V gene lost 1 base and the J gene lost 3 bases, with 7 bases spanning the gap. CDR3 in amino acids: CASSLDHLYEQYF. In DNA, the CDR3 is TGTGCCAGCAGCTTAGATCATCTCTACGAGCAGTACTTC.

V is TRBV18 and J is TRBJ1-6; D gene uncertain. The CDR3 sequence is 11 residues long. Trimming removed 5 bases from V and 7 bases from J, with 3 bases in between. Germline CDR1 reads KGHSH; CDR2 reads LQKENI. The CDR3 spells CASSGNSPLHF. The CDR3 DNA is TGTGCCAGCTCAGGGAATTCACCCCTCCACTTT.